This TCR beta chain is drawn from a study of T cell responses to AZD1222 COVID-19 vaccine. Overall study results and limits: Per reports, nearly half of all spike-specific TCRs target regions that are unmutated in variants. Sampled repertoires all dated from after the peak T cell response. Across the whole spike, CD4 TCRs peaked at regions 160-218 and 743-854.

Trimming took 6 bases from V and 3 from J, leaving 17 bases between them. The germline V gene encodes CDR1 SNHLY and CDR2 FYNNEI. CDR3 length: 16 residues. Generated by immunoSEQ multiplex PCR, the TCRdb table keeps only in-frame clones and is missing some. The sample yields about 150,000 clones, about 87% seen once. Of note for this clone: Its specificity is not known.

J is TRBJ2-2 and V is TRBV2; a possible D gene is TRBD2 (6 bases). This TCR derives from an adult in good health. The sequencing used peripheral blood, collected on day 0 of MenACWY control vaccination. The CDR3 loop is CASRRGLGADTGELFF. The DNA of the CDR3 is TGTGCCAGCAGGCGGGGTCTGGGCGCGGACACCGGGGAGCTGTTTTTT.